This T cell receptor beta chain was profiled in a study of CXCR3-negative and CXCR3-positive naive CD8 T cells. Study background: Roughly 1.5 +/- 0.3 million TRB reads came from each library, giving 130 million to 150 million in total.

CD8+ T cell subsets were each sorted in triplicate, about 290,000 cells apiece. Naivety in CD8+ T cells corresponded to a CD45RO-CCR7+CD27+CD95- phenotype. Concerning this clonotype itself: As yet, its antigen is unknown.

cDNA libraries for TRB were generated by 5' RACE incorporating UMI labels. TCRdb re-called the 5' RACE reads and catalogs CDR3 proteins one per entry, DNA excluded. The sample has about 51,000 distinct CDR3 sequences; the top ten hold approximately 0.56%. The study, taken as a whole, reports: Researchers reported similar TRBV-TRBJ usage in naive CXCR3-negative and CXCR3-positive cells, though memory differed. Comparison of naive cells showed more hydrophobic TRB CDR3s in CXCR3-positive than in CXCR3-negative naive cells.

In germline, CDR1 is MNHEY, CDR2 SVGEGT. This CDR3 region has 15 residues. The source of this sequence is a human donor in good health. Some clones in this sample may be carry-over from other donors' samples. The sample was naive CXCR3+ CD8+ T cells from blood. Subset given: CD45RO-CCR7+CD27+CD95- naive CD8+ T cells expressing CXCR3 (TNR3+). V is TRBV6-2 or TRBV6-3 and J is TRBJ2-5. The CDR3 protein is CASSYSWTTQETQYF.